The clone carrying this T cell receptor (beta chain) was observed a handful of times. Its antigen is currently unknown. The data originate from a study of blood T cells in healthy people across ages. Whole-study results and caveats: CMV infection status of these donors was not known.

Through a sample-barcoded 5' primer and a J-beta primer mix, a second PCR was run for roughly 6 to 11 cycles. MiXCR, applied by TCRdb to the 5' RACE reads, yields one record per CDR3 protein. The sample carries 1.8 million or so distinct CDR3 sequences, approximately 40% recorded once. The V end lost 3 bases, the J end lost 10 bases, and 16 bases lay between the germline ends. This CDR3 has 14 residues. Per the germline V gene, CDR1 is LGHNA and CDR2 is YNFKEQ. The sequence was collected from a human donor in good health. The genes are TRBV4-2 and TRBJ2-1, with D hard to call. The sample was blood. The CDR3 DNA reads TGTGCCAGCAGCCATATTACCCGCAGAGAGGAGCAGTTCTTC. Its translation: CASSHITRREEQFF.